This T cell receptor beta chain came from a study of Ad26.COV2.S vaccination and SARS-CoV-2 variants. Treatment given: roughly 19 received Ad26.COV2.S at low or high dose, single or two shots; about five received placebo; per-sample allocation not given. Samples were taken on day 63 after the first vaccine or placebo injection. Vaccination employed an Ad26 vector expressing the Wuhan-strain SARS-CoV-2 spike. On this clone: What it recognizes is unknown.

Findings of the study overall: Placebo recipients trailed vaccine recipients in spike-specific TCR breadth. Reportedly, after vaccination the spike-specific CD8+ and CD4+ T cell responses displayed substantial breadth.

CDR3 length: 16 amino acids. Germline V lookup: CDR1 MGHRA, CDR2 YSYEKL. The J segment lost 7 bases and the V segment lost 1 base, leaving 5 bases of the junction unmatched. Assay: immunoSEQ multiplex PCR; the TCRdb copy retains only in-frame clones and omits some. The sample lists fewer than 900,000 clones, roughly 90% occurring once. Sequencing used peripheral blood, obtained in a trial of Ad26.COV2.S vaccine versus placebo. The clonotype comes from a person aged 18-60 years who received the Ad26.COV2.S COVID-19 vaccine or a placebo. The chain links TRBV4-1 to TRBJ2-1, with 12 bases identical to TRBD2. The CDR3 DNA is TGCGCCAGCAGCCAAGGACTAGCGGGGGCTTTGAATGAGCAGTTCTTC. Encoded protein: CASSQGLAGALNEQFF.